This TCR beta chain originates from a study of shared clonotypes between healthy human individuals. Positive CCR7 selection of CD45RO-negative cells yielded the naive CD8 cells, and terminally differentiated effector memory CD45RA+ cells were excluded. The donors, healthy adults who were HIV-negative, had experienced no recent acute infections or vaccinations. A single count supports this clone. Sequencing used immunoSEQ multiplex PCR; TCRdb keeps in-frame clones, though not all of them. In the table there are just over 2,000,000 clones, about 95% of which are singletons. The CDR3 extends over 17 amino acids. CDR1 and CDR2 (germline): MGHRA, YSYEKL. V lost 0 bases to trimming and J lost 7 bases; unmatched junction nucleotides: 15.

This receptor was obtained from a man aged 18 to 30 in good health. The sequenced material came from naive CD8+ T cells sorted from blood. The genes are TRBV4-1 and TRBJ2-7; 7 positions match TRBD2. The chain's CDR3 is CASSQEARAGAAWEQYF. CDR3 nucleotides: TGCGCCAGCAGCCAAGAGGCACGGGCGGGAGCTGCCTGGGAGCAGTACTTC.